This T cell receptor beta chain was observed in a study of T-cell reconstitution after alpha-beta-depleted transplantation in children. CDR3 size: 11 residues. The V end lost 8 bases, the J end lost 4 bases, and 12 bases lay between the germline ends. The germline CDR1 and CDR2 sequences are SQVTM and ANQGSEA. This clonotype appeared many times. TCRbeta library construction was performed incorporating unique molecular identifiers. TCRdb fed the PCR reads into MiXCR, producing one record per CDR3 protein. The sample includes some 390,000 distinct CDR3 sequences, around 21% seen only once; the top ten take around 4%.

This material consisted of PBMCs from the stem cell graft donor, taken from the stem cell graft. This sequence originates from a human donor who donated a stem cell graft to a child with acute myeloid leukemia. This chain joins TRBV29-1 and TRBJ2-7; D possibly corresponds to TRBD2 (6 bases). The CDR3 DNA is TGCAGCTTCGGGAGTCTATACGAGCAGTACTTC. Its protein product is CSFGSLYEQYF.